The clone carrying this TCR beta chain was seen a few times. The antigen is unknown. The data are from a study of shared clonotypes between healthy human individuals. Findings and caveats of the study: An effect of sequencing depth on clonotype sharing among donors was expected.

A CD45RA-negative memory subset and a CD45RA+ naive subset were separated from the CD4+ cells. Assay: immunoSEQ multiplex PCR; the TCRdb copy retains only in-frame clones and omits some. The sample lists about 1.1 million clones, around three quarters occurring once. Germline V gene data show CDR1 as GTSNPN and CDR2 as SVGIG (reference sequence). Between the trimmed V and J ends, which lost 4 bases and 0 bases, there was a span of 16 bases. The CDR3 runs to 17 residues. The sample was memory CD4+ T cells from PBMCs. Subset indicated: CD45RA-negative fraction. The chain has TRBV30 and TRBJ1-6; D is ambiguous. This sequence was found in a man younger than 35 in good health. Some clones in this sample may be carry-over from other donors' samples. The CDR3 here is CAWNLRGGSSYNSPLHF. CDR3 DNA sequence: TGTGCCTGGAATCTGAGAGGCGGGAGCTCCTATAATTCACCCCTCCACTTT.